One sample yielded the 4 T cell receptor beta chains listed below, sequenced in a study of T cell repertoires and HLA-DP antigens. TCRdb's copy holds only in-frame clones and misses some; the assay was immunoSEQ multiplex PCR. The data contain fewer than 75,000 clones, 80% of them singletons. These receptors are not linked to any known antigen. The sequencing input was CD4+ T cells from PBMCs. These receptors came from a man aged 55-75 years in good health and CMV-seronegative.

The rearrangement joins TRBV30 to TRBJ2-6; D gene ambiguous. Germline CDR1 reads GTSNPN; CDR2 reads SVGIG (reference sequence). V gave up 4 bases and J gave up 2 bases, with 9 bases separating them. The CDR3 covers 14 residues. In DNA form, the CDR3 reads TGTGCCTGGAATAGGGTAGCTGGGGCCAACGTCCTGACTTTC. This translates into CAWNRVAGANVLTF.

The chain recombines TRBV7-8 with TRBJ2-3; tentatively, D is TRBD2 (7 bases). CDR3 length: 16 residues. Trimming shortened V by 1 base and J by 3 bases, and 14 bases separated the two germline ends. Germline V gene sequence: CDR1 SGHVS, CDR2 FQNEAQ. As DNA, the CDR3 is TGTGCCAGCAGCTTAGTGGGGGGGCTCGGTACAGATACGCAGTATTTT. Protein sequence: CASSLVGGLGTDTQYF. The full variable domain, in which reference TRBV7-8 and TRBJ2-3 provide the parts outside the CDR3, is GAGVSQSPRYKVAKRGQDVALRCDPISGHVSLFWYQQALGQGPEFLTYFQNEAQLDKSGLPSDRFFAERPEGSVSTLKIQRTQQEDSAVYLCASSLVGGLGTDTQYFGPGTRLTVL.

The chain couples TRBV7-6 to TRBJ2-1; D gene unclear. V dropped 0 bases and J dropped 7 bases, with 7 bases sitting between them. This CDR3 contains 13 residues. CDR1 and CDR2 (germline): SGHVS, FNYEAQ. For the CDR3, the DNA is TGTGCCAGCAGCTTAGCAGGGCGGAATGAGCAGTTCTTC. This sequence encodes CASSLAGRNEQFF.

This rearrangement joins TRBV25-1 to TRBJ2-1; TRBD1 is a possible D gene (5 bases). The CDR3 extends over 16 amino acids. V lost 4 bases to trimming and J lost 0 bases, with 13 bases between them. Germline CDR1 and CDR2: MGHDK and SYGVNS. CDR3: CASSGSGSSSYNEQFF. CDR3 DNA sequence: TGTGCCAGCAGTGGGTCAGGGTCGAGCTCCTACAATGAGCAGTTCTTC.